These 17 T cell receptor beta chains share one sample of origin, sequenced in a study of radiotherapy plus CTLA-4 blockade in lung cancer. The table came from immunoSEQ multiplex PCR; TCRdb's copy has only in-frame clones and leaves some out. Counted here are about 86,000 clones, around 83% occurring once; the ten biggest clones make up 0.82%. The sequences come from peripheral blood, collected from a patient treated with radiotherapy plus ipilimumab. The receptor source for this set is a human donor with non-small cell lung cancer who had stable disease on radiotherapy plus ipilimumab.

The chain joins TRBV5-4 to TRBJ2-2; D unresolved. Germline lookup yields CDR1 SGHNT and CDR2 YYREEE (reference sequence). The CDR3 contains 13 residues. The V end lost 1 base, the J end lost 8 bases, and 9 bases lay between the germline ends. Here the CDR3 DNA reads TGTGCCAGCAGCTTGAGGCCCGAGGGGGAGCTGTTTTTT. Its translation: CASSLRPEGELFF.

The CDR3, as DNA: TGTGCCAGCAGCTTGGGGACTGAGCGCCTTATATCGGGAAACACCATATATTTT. Its protein product is CASSLGTERLISGNTIYF. This sequence joins TRBV7-9 and TRBJ1-3; D possibly corresponds to TRBD1 (5 bases). The V and J ends lost 3 bases and 4 bases respectively, with 22 bases between them. The CDR3 consists of 18 residues. Per germline, CDR1 SEHNR and CDR2 FQNEAQ (reference sequence).

CDR3 loop: CAWSSWGLLTREAFF. The DNA of the CDR3 is TGTGCCTGGAGTTCTTGGGGGCTCTTGACTCGTGAAGCTTTCTTT. V usage is TRBV30 and J usage is TRBJ1-1, with D maybe TRBD1 (6 bases). Per the germline V gene, CDR1 is GTSNPN and CDR2 is SVGIG (reference sequence). This CDR3 spans 15 amino acids. The ends were cut back, 2 bases at V and 7 bases at J, with 20 bases in the middle. Together with reference TRBV30 and TRBJ1-1, the CDR3 gives the full variable domain: SQTIHQWPATLVQPVGSPLSLECTVEGTSNPNLYWYRQAAGRGLQLLFYSVGIGQISSEVPQNLSASRPQDRQFILSSKKLLLSDSGFYLCAWSSWGLLTREAFFGQGTRLTVV.

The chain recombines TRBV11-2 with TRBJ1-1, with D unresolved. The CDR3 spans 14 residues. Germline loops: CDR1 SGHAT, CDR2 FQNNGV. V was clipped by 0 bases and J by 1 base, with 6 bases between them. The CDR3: CASSLDPGNTEAFF. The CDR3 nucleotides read TGTGCCAGCAGCTTAGACCCAGGGAACACTGAAGCTTTCTTT.

DNA for the CDR3: TGTGCCAGCTTAGCGGGACAGGGGTGGACTGAAGCTTTCTTT. It codes for CASLAGQGWTEAFF. The rearrangement joins TRBV6-5 to TRBJ1-1; 10 bases agree with TRBD1. The germline V gene has CDR1 MNHEY and CDR2 SVGAGI. The CDR3 has 14 residues. V dropped 8 bases and J dropped 5; count of bases not matched to a gene: 8.

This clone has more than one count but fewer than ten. This CDR3 reads CLSYLLNTEAFF. The CDR3, as DNA: TGTCTGTCCTACCTCCTAAACACTGAAGCTTTCTTT. This chain joins TRBV21-1 and TRBJ1-1. TRBV21-1 is listed as a pseudogene. The CDR3 has 12 residues.

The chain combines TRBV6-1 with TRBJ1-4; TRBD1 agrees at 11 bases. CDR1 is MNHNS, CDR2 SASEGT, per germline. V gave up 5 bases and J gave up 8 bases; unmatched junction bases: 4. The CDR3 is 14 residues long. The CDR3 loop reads CASSYGDRGEKLFF. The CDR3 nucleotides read TGTGCCAGCAGTTATGGGGACAGGGGGGAAAAACTGTTTTTT.

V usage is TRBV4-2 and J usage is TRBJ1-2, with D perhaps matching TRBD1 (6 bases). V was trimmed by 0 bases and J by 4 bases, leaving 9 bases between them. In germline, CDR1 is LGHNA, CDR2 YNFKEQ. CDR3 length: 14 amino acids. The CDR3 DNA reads TGTGCCAGCAGCCAAGACGCGACAGGCTATGGCTACACCTTC. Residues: CASSQDATGYGYTF.

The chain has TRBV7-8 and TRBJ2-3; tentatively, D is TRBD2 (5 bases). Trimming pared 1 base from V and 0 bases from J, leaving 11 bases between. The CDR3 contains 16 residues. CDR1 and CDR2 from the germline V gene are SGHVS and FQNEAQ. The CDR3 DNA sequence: TGTGCCAGCAGCTTAGTTAGAGGGAGAAGCACAGATACGCAGTATTTT. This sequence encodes CASSLVRGRSTDTQYF.

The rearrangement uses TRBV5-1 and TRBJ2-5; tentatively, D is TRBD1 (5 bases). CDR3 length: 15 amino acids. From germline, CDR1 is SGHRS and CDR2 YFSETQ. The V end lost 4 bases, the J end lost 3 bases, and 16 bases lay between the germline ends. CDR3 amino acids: CASSSRQPAEETQYF. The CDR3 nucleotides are TGCGCCAGCAGCAGTCGACAGCCGGCGGAAGAGACCCAGTACTTC.

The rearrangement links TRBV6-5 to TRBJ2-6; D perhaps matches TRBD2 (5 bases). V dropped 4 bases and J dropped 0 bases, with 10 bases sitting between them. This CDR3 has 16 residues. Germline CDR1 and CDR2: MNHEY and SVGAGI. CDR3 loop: CASSFGRDSGANVLTF. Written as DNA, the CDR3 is TGTGCCAGCAGTTTCGGACGGGACTCTGGGGCCAACGTCCTGACTTTC.

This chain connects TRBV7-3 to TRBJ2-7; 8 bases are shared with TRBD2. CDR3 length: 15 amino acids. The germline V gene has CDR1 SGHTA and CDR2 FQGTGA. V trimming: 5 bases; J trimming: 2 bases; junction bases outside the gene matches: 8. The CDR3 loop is CASSRRAGGTYEQYF. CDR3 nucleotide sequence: TGTGCCAGCAGCCGACGGGCGGGGGGAACCTACGAGCAGTACTTC.

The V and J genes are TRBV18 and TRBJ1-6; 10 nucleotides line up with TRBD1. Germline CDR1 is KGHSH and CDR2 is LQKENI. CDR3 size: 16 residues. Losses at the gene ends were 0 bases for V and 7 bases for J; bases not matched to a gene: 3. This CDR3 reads CASSPPGTGDNSPLHF. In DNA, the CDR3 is TGTGCCAGCTCACCACCAGGGACAGGGGACAATTCACCCCTCCACTTT.

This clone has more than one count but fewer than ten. The chain's CDR3 is CASSLGTGGSQPQHF. CDR3 DNA: TGTGCCAGCAGCTTAGGGACAGGGGGCAGTCAGCCCCAGCATTTT. V is TRBV7-6 and J is TRBJ1-5; TRBD1 matches at 11 bases. Germline trimming cut 1 base from V and 6 bases from J; bases unmatched to any gene: 2. Per germline, CDR1 SGHVS and CDR2 FNYEAQ. The CDR3 runs to 15 residues.

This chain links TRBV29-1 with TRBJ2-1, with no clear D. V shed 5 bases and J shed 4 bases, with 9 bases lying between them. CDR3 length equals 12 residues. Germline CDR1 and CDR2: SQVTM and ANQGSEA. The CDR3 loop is CSVRVLYNEQFF. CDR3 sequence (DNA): TGCAGCGTTCGAGTTTTGTACAATGAGCAGTTCTTC.

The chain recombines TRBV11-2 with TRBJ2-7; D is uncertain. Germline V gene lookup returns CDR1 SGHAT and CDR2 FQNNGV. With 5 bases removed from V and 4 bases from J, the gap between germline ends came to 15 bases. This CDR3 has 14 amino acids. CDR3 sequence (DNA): TGTGCCAGCAGCGGTTGGTCAGGAATTTACGAGCAGTACTTC. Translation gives CASSGWSGIYEQYF. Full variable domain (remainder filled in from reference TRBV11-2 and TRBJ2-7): EAGVAQSPRYKIIEKRQSVAFWCNPISGHATLYWYQQILGQGPKLLIQFQNNGVVDDSQLPKDRFSAERLKGVDSTLKIQPAKLEDSAVYLCASSGWSGIYEQYFGPGTRLTVT.

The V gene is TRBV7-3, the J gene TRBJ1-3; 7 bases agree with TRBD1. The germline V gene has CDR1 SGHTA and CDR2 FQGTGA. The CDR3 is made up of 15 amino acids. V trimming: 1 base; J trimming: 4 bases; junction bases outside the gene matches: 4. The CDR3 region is CASSLIGGSGNTIYF. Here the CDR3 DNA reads TGTGCCAGCAGCTTAATAGGGGGCTCAGGAAACACCATATATTTT.